These 13 T cell receptor beta chains were all obtained from the same sample, sequenced in a study of early T cells in non-severe SARS-CoV-2 infection. One entry per CDR3 protein results from TCRdb running MiXCR on the 5' RACE reads. Altogether 48,000 or so distinct CDR3 sequences are present, 6% to 8% being singletons, with the ten largest covering approximately 6.3%. Sequencing used whole blood, obtained at baseline. The receptors stem from an adult who was a healthcare worker with PCR-confirmed SARS-CoV-2 infection or an uninfected control (not recorded which).

This clonotype was seen more than once but under ten times. The chain recombines TRBV30 with TRBJ2-1; 7 bases are a match to TRBD2. This CDR3 region has 16 residues. The V segment lost 4 bases and the J segment 4 bases; nucleotides outside the gene matches: 13. Germline CDR1 and CDR2: GTSNPN and SVGIG (reference sequence). The CDR3 sequence is CAWKPVGLAVYNEQFF. CDR3 coding DNA: TGTGCCTGGAAACCCGTAGGGCTAGCGGTTTACAATGAGCAGTTCTTC.

The sample holds many counts of this clonotype. V gene TRBV7-9 combines with J gene TRBJ1-6; D gene uncertain. V was clipped by 5 bases and J by 1 base, with 9 bases between them. The germline CDR1 and CDR2 sequences are SEHNR and FQNEAQ (reference sequence). This CDR3 has 15 residues. CDR3 residues: CASSKTASYNSPLHF. The DNA of the CDR3 is TGTGCCAGCAGCAAGACGGCTTCCTATAATTCACCCCTCCACTTT.

The V call is TRBV9, the J call TRBJ2-7; TRBD2 agrees at 10 bases. From germline, CDR1 is SGDLS and CDR2 YYNGEE. The CDR3 spans 15 residues. With 0 bases clipped from V and 3 bases from J, the junction kept 3 bases outside the gene matches. Written as DNA, the CDR3 is TGTGCCAGCAGCGTAGGGCCTAGCGGGAGCTACGAGCAGTACTTC. Translation gives CASSVGPSGSYEQYF. Based on the CDR3 plus reference TRBV9 and TRBJ2-7, the full variable domain is DSGVTQTPKHLITATGQRVTLRCSPRSGDLSVYWYQQSLDQGLQFLIQYYNGEERAKGNILERFSAQQFPDLHSELNLSSLELGDSALYFCASSVGPSGSYEQYFGPGTRLTVT.

This chain uses TRBV7-2 with TRBJ2-7; the match to TRBD1 covers 11 bases. Germline V CDR1 and CDR2: SGHTA, FQGNSA. V lost 2 bases, J lost 0 bases, and 9 bases stayed unmatched. CDR3 length: 18 amino acids. The CDR3 reads CASSLLRTGGRSSYEQYF. CDR3 DNA: TGTGCCAGCAGCTTACTGAGGACAGGGGGCCGAAGCTCCTACGAGCAGTACTTC.

The V and J genes are TRBV25-1 and TRBJ2-7; 13 bases line up with TRBD2. With V trimmed by 7 bases and J by 4 bases, 19 bases remained unmatched. The CDR3 runs 19 residues. Germline values: CDR1 MGHDK, CDR2 SYGVNS. CDR3 sequence reads: CASTTRVRTSGREYYEQYF. The CDR3 coding sequence is TGTGCCAGCACCACTAGGGTACGGACTAGCGGGAGAGAATATTACGAGCAGTACTTC.

This clonotype was detected many times. The chain combines TRBV19 with TRBJ1-5; D unresolved. The CDR3 loop spans 13 amino acids. The germline V gene has CDR1 LNHDA and CDR2 SQIVND (reference sequence). The V end was cut by 4 bases, the J end by 7 bases, with 11 bases between. The CDR3 sequence: CASSSGWKQPQHF. The CDR3 DNA sequence: TGTGCCAGTAGTAGCGGTTGGAAACAGCCCCAGCATTTT.

This clonotype came up many times. This chain joins TRBV7-9 and TRBJ2-5, with D unresolved. V lost 1 base and J lost 3, with 9 bases in between. Germline CDR1 SEHNR, CDR2 FQNEAQ (reference sequence). This CDR3 has 14 residues. The CDR3 DNA reads TGTGCCAGCAGCTTAGTGGTGGGTAAAGAGACCCAGTACTTC. Translating it yields CASSLVVGKETQYF.

This clonotype was recorded many times. The chain joins TRBV5-1 to TRBJ2-7, with D unresolved. Trimming stripped 7 bases from V and 0 bases from J, with 5 bases between. Germline CDR1 SGHRS, CDR2 YFSETQ. The CDR3 sequence is 11 residues long. In DNA, the CDR3 is TGCGCCAGCGCTACCTCCTACGAGCAGTACTTC. Translated, it gives CASATSYEQYF.

This chain connects TRBV25-1 to TRBJ1-2; D might be TRBD1 (6 bases). Germline V lookup: CDR1 MGHDK, CDR2 SYGVNS. CDR3 size: 15 residues. V lost 1 base and J lost 6, with 15 bases in between. The CDR3 protein is CASSELIGGLDGYTF. CDR3 DNA sequence: TGTGCCAGCAGTGAATTGATTGGGGGGCTTGATGGCTACACCTTC.

This clonotype came up many times. The J gene is TRBJ2-1, the V gene TRBV29-1; D call uncertain. Trimming removed 4 bases from V and 5 bases from J, with 12 bases in between. The CDR3 consists of 13 residues. Germline CDR1 SQVTM, CDR2 ANQGSEA. The CDR3: CSVAPMNNNEQFF. CDR3 in DNA: TGCAGCGTTGCCCCCATGAACAACAATGAGCAGTTCTTC.

This clonotype was recorded at least ten times. The J gene is TRBJ2-6, the V gene TRBV5-1; 8 bases fit TRBD1. The CDR3 has 15 amino acids. V lost 2 bases to trimming and J lost 2 bases; unmatched junction nucleotides: 0. Germline V gives CDR1 SGHRS, CDR2 YFSETQ. CDR3 amino acids: CASSLQGAGANVLTF. CDR3 DNA: TGCGCCAGCAGCTTACAGGGGGCTGGGGCCAACGTCCTGACTTTC.

This clonotype appeared many times. The chain recombines TRBV6-6 with TRBJ2-7; D is unresolved. The CDR3 has 14 amino acids. The V end lost 2 bases, the J end lost 5 bases, and 13 bases lay between the germline ends. Per the germline V gene, CDR1 is MNHNY and CDR2 is SVGAGI (reference sequence). The CDR3 reads CASSYVVPWDEQYF. The DNA of the CDR3 is TGTGCCAGCAGTTACGTAGTGCCGTGGGACGAGCAGTACTTC.

This chain uses TRBV9 with TRBJ2-7, with TRBD2 as a possible D gene (5 bases). Trimming stripped 2 bases from V and 4 bases from J, with 16 bases between. There are 15 residues in the CDR3. Germline CDR1 and CDR2: SGDLS and YYNGEE. The CDR3 reads CASSVTEDPLYEQYF. The CDR3 DNA reads TGTGCCAGCAGCGTTACGGAGGACCCCCTGTACGAGCAGTACTTC.